Below are 7 T cell receptor beta chains sequenced from a single sample in a study of cytomegalovirus exposure and HLA in healthy donors. PCR primers comprised 60 Vbeta and 13 Jbeta primers. TCRdb's table, derived via immunoSEQ multiplex PCR, lists solely in-frame clones and lacks some. The data contain 150,000 to 200,000 clones, around 78% of them singletons. The sample consisted of PBMCs. All receptors come from a woman aged 50 to 60 in good health and CMV-seropositive.

This chain joins TRBV5-1 and TRBJ1-1; tentative D call: TRBD1 (5 bases). Trimming shortened V by 4 bases and J by 0 bases, and 10 bases separated the two germline ends. CDR1 and CDR2 from the germline V gene are SGHRS and YFSETQ. The CDR3 has 14 amino acids. DNA of the CDR3: TGCGCCAGCAGCCCAGGGAACCTGAACACTGAAGCTTTCTTT. Its protein product is CASSPGNLNTEAFF. Based on the CDR3 plus reference TRBV5-1 and TRBJ1-1, the full variable domain is KAGVTQTPRYLIKTRGQQVTLSCSPISGHRSVSWYQQTPGQGLQFLFEYFSETQRNKGNFPGRFSGRQFSNSRSEMNVSTLELGDSALYLCASSPGNLNTEAFFGQGTRLTVV.

The chain uses TRBV9 and TRBJ2-3; TRBD1 is a possible D gene (6 bases). The CDR3 is 15 amino acids. Per the germline V gene, CDR1 is SGDLS and CDR2 is YYNGEE. V shed 4 bases and J shed 1 base, with 13 bases lying between them. The CDR3 sequence: CASSLGGVGTDTQYF. The CDR3, as DNA: TGTGCCAGCAGCCTTGGGGGCGTGGGCACAGATACGCAGTATTTT. The whole variable domain, remainder taken from reference TRBV9 and TRBJ2-3, is DSGVTQTPKHLITATGQRVTLRCSPRSGDLSVYWYQQSLDQGLQFLIQYYNGEERAKGNILERFSAQQFPDLHSELNLSSLELGDSALYFCASSLGGVGTDTQYFGPGTRLTVL.

V gene TRBV4-3 combines with J gene TRBJ2-6, with D hard to call. Trimming shortened V by 1 base and J by 1 base, and 8 bases separated the two germline ends. Germline V lookup: CDR1 LGHNA, CDR2 YSLEER. This CDR3 is 16 amino acids long. CDR3 sequence: CASSQVKQSGANVLTF. The CDR3 DNA is TGCGCCAGCAGCCAAGTCAAACAGTCTGGGGCCAACGTCCTGACTTTC.

The rearrangement joins TRBV15 to TRBJ1-2; D might be TRBD1 (5 bases). Germline assignment: CDR1 LNHNV and CDR2 YYDKDF (reference sequence). The V end was cut by 1 base, the J end by 6 bases, with 12 bases between. CDR3 length: 14 residues. Written as DNA, the CDR3 is TGTGCCACCAGCAGAGGACAGCCTAGGAATGGCTACACCTTC. Its protein product is CATSRGQPRNGYTF.

V is TRBV7-9 and J is TRBJ1-4, with a weak D call TRBD1 (5 bases). The length of the CDR3 is 14 residues. Looked up from germline, CDR1 is SEHNR and CDR2 is FQNEAQ (reference sequence). The ends were cut back, 6 bases at V and 7 bases at J, with 15 bases in the middle. CDR3 residues: CASRMDTTTEKLFF. The CDR3 DNA is TGTGCCAGCAGGATGGACACCACGACTGAAAAACTGTTTTTT.

The chain has TRBV28 and TRBJ2-7; D is possibly TRBD2 (6 bases). Trimming pared 6 bases from V and 3 bases from J, leaving 9 bases between. Germline CDR1 reads MDHEN; CDR2 reads SYDVKM. The CDR3 sequence is 12 residues long. The CDR3 DNA is TGTGCCAGCAGGAGGGGAGGCTACGAGCAGTACTTC. Translated, it gives CASRRGGYEQYF. Drawing the rest from reference TRBV28 and TRBJ2-7, the complete variable domain is DVKVTQSSRYLVKRTGEKVFLECVQDMDHENMFWYRQDPGLGLRLIYFSYDVKMKEKGDIPEGYSVSREKKERFSLILESASTNQTSMYLCASRRGGYEQYFGPGTRLTVT.

The table lists this clone with a count of one. The V and J genes are TRBV5-1 and TRBJ2-3; 9 bases align to TRBD1. Germline V gene data show CDR1 as SGHRS and CDR2 as YFSETQ. The CDR3 consists of 15 residues. The V and J ends lost 7 bases and 0 bases, in that order; junction bases with no gene match: 6. The CDR3 spells CASYGQGLSTDTQYF. The CDR3 DNA follows: TGCGCCAGCTACGGACAGGGGCTGAGCACAGATACGCAGTATTTT.